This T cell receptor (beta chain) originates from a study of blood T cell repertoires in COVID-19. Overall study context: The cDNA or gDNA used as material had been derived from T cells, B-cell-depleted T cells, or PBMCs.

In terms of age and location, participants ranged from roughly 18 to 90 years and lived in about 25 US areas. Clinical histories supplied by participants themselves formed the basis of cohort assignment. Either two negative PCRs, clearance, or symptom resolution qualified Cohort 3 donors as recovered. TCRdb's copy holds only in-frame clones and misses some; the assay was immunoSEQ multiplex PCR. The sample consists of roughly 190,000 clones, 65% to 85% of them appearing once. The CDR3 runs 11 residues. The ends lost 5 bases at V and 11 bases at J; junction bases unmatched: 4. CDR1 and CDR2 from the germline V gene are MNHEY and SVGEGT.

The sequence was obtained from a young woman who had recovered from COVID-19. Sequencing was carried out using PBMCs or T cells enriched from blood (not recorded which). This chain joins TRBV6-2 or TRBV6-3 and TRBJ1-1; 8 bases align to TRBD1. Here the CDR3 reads CASSDDRGAFF. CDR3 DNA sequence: TGTGCCAGCAGTGACGACAGGGGCGCTTTCTTT.